The 28 T cell receptor beta chains in this list originate from one sample, sequenced in a study of shared clonotypes between healthy human individuals. TCRdb keeps only in-frame clones here, not all; method: immunoSEQ multiplex PCR. Seen here are 2 million to 2.5 million clones, 95% observed once, and the top ten hold 0.13%. Sequenced input: naive CD4+ T cells sorted from blood. Subset: CD45RA+ positively selected. The receptors derive from a man younger than 35 in good health.

The chain carries TRBV7-2 and TRBJ2-5; 8 bases map to TRBD2. V was clipped by 0 bases and J by 9 bases; unmatched bases: 12. The CDR3 contains 16 residues. CDR1 is SGHTA and CDR2 is FQGNSA in the germline V gene. CDR3 region: CASSLATGGAPRSQYF. The CDR3 nucleotides are TGTGCCAGCAGCTTAGCTACGGGAGGGGCCCCAAGGTCCCAGTACTTC. Using reference TRBV7-2 and TRBJ2-5 for the parts outside the CDR3, the full variable domain is GAGVSQSPSNKVTEKGKDVELRCDPISGHTALYWYRQSLGQGLEFLIYFQGNSAPDKSGLPSDRFSAERTGGSVSTLTIQRTQQEDSAVYLCASSLATGGAPRSQYFGPGTRLLVL.

The rearrangement uses TRBV18 and TRBJ1-4, with 8 bases matching TRBD1. The germline CDR1 and CDR2 sequences are KGHSH and LQKENI. V gave up 4 bases and J gave up 8 bases; unmatched junction bases: 6. The CDR3 runs 14 residues. The CDR3 bases are TGTGCCAGCTCACTTCGACAGGGGAAAGAAAAACTGTTTTTT. This codes for CASSLRQGKEKLFF.

V is TRBV30 and J is TRBJ1-2; D may be TRBD1 (5 bases). V lost 0 bases to trimming and J lost 4 bases, with 12 bases between them. The germline CDR1 and CDR2 sequences are GTSNPN and SVGIG (reference sequence). This CDR3 is built from 14 residues. The CDR3 spells CAWSVLGGSYGYTF. CDR3 bases: TGTGCCTGGAGTGTACTTGGGGGAAGCTATGGCTACACCTTC.

The V and J genes are TRBV28 and TRBJ1-1, with 7 bases identical to TRBD1. CDR3 size: 15 residues. With V trimmed by 4 bases and J by 5 bases, 10 bases remained unmatched. The V gene's germline CDR1 is MDHEN and CDR2 SYDVKM. The chain's CDR3 is CASSSPGGEKTEAFF. Written as DNA, the CDR3 is TGTGCCAGCAGTTCCCCAGGGGGGGAGAAGACTGAAGCTTTCTTT.

The chain uses TRBV28 and TRBJ1-5; D is unclear. The CDR3 consists of 13 residues. Trimming cost V 5 bases and J 7 bases, with 12 bases left between them. Germline V CDR1 and CDR2: MDHEN, SYDVKM. DNA of the CDR3: TGTGCCAGCAGTGAGGACTTCGGGCAGCCCCAGCATTTT. It codes for CASSEDFGQPQHF. Full variable domain (rest looked up from reference TRBV28 and TRBJ1-5): DVKVTQSSRYLVKRTGEKVFLECVQDMDHENMFWYRQDPGLGLRLIYFSYDVKMKEKGDIPEGYSVSREKKERFSLILESASTNQTSMYLCASSEDFGQPQHFGDGTRLSIL.

This clone is a singleton in its sample. The CDR3 loop reads CASSLQGAVLYEQYF. CDR3 bases: TGCGCCAGCAGCTTACAGGGGGCCGTGCTATACGAGCAGTACTTC. The V gene is TRBV5-1, the J gene TRBJ2-7, with 9 bases lining up with TRBD1. CDR1 SGHRS and CDR2 YFSETQ come from the germline V gene. The CDR3 extends over 15 amino acids. J lost 4 bases, V lost 2 bases, and 7 bases had no gene match.

This clone was recorded once. The chain uses TRBV19 and TRBJ2-7; 10 nucleotides align to TRBD2. This CDR3 contains 14 residues. Losses at the gene ends were 4 bases for V and 4 bases for J; bases not matched to a gene: 4. The germline CDR1 and CDR2 sequences are LNHDA and SQIVND (reference sequence). The CDR3 nucleotides read TGTGCCAGTAGTACGCGGACTAGCGGATACGAGCAGTACTTC. Translated, it gives CASSTRTSGYEQYF.

This rearrangement joins TRBV7-9 to TRBJ1-2; D ambiguous. Germline loops: CDR1 SEHNR, CDR2 FQNEAQ (reference sequence). CDR3 length: 16 amino acids. Trimming removed 1 base at V and 2 bases at J, with 14 bases between. The CDR3 sequence is CASSLVLPDKNYGYTF. CDR3 sequence (DNA): TGTGCCAGCAGCTTAGTTCTGCCAGACAAGAACTATGGCTACACCTTC.

The rearrangement links TRBV4-1 to TRBJ1-6, with unresolved D. Germline CDR1 reads MGHRA; CDR2 reads YSYEKL. The V gene lost 2 bases and the J gene lost 6 bases, with 11 bases spanning the gap. This CDR3 has 15 residues. The CDR3, as DNA: TGCGCCAGCAGCCAATCGGGTCAGCTTAATTCACCCCTCCACTTT. Its translation is CASSQSGQLNSPLHF.

The chain is built from TRBV4-3 and TRBJ1-2; 8 nucleotides align to TRBD1. Germline lookup yields CDR1 LGHNA and CDR2 YSLEER. The V gene end was trimmed by 0 bases and the J gene end by 4 bases; junction bases not matched to a gene: 10. The CDR3 sequence is 17 residues long. DNA for the CDR3: TGCGCCAGCAGCCAAGATTGGCAGGGGGCCCCCATCTATGGCTACACCTTC. Protein: CASSQDWQGAPIYGYTF.

The J gene is TRBJ2-3, the V gene TRBV19, with D unresolved. From germline, CDR1 is LNHDA and CDR2 SQIVND (reference sequence). The V gene lost 8 bases and the J gene lost 2 bases, with 5 bases spanning the gap. This CDR3 is built from 11 residues. The CDR3 protein is CASSYTDTQYF. As DNA, the CDR3 is TGTGCCAGTTCCTACACAGATACGCAGTATTTT.

The CDR3 here is CASRRVLAADTQYF. CDR3 in DNA: TGTGCCAGCAGAAGGGTACTAGCGGCAGATACGCAGTATTTT. The J gene is TRBJ2-3, the V gene TRBV27; the match to TRBD2 covers 8 bases. The CDR3 has 14 amino acids. Germline V gene sequence: CDR1 MNHEY, CDR2 SMNVEV (reference sequence). V lost 6 bases to trimming and J lost 4 bases; unmatched junction nucleotides: 6.

The chain has TRBV28 and TRBJ1-5, with D perhaps TRBD1 (5 bases). This CDR3 is built from 14 residues. Trimming took 5 bases from V and 7 from J, leaving 15 bases between them. Germline CDR1 reads MDHEN; CDR2 reads SYDVKM. CDR3 residues: CASSLGGFGQPQHF. DNA for the CDR3: TGTGCCAGCAGTCTGGGGGGTTTCGGCCAGCCCCAGCATTTT.

The rearrangement uses TRBV2 and TRBJ1-1; a possible D gene is TRBD1 (6 bases). With 6 bases removed from V and 4 bases from J, the gap between germline ends came to 12 bases. This CDR3 is built from 13 residues. Germline loops: CDR1 SNHLY, CDR2 FYNNEI. The CDR3 DNA reads as TGTGCCAGCAGATTTCAGGGGCTCACTGAAGCTTTCTTT. This encodes CASRFQGLTEAFF.

V usage is TRBV5-6 and J usage is TRBJ2-3; TRBD1 might be the D (6 bases). Trimming removed 1 base at V and 0 bases at J, with 9 bases between. CDR3 length: 15 residues. Germline V lookup: CDR1 SGHDT, CDR2 YYEEEE. In nucleotides, the CDR3 is TGTGCCAGCAGCTTGAGGGGACACAGCACAGATACGCAGTATTTT. This sequence encodes CASSLRGHSTDTQYF.

The CDR3 bases are TGTGCCAGCAGCCTCCAGGCCTATAGCAATCAGCCCCAGCATTTT. Amino acids: CASSLQAYSNQPQHF. The rearrangement uses TRBV6-1 and TRBJ1-5; D is ambiguous. V was trimmed by 6 bases and J by 0 bases, leaving 12 bases between them. The CDR3 runs 15 residues. Germline V gene sequence: CDR1 MNHNS, CDR2 SASEGT.

This clone was recorded once. J is TRBJ1-2 and V is TRBV4-3, with a possible D match to TRBD1 (6 bases). CDR1 and CDR2 (germline): LGHNA, YSLEER. The V end was cut by 0 bases, the J end by 5 bases, with 13 bases between. The CDR3 contains 15 residues. The CDR3 loop reads CASSQELGQTYGYTF. The CDR3 bases are TGCGCCAGCAGCCAAGAGTTAGGACAGACGTATGGCTACACCTTC.

The chain has TRBV28 and TRBJ1-6; the D is unclear. Germline CDR1 and CDR2: MDHEN and SYDVKM. This CDR3 comprises 11 residues. V lost 6 bases to trimming and J lost 8 bases, with 5 bases between them. The CDR3: CASRSDSPLHF. CDR3 in DNA: TGTGCCAGCAGATCCGATTCACCCCTCCACTTT. Combining the CDR3 with reference TRBV28 and TRBJ1-6 gives the whole variable domain DVKVTQSSRYLVKRTGEKVFLECVQDMDHENMFWYRQDPGLGLRLIYFSYDVKMKEKGDIPEGYSVSREKKERFSLILESASTNQTSMYLCASRSDSPLHFGNGTRLTVT.

This clone was recorded only once. The sample holds other DNA sequences that translate to the same CDR3. The chain uses TRBV5-4 and TRBJ2-7; weak D call: TRBD1 (6 bases). Germline-derived CDR1 and CDR2 are SGHNT and YYREEE (reference sequence). The CDR3 contains 13 residues. Trimming shortened V by 3 bases and J by 1 base, and 8 bases separated the two germline ends. The CDR3, as DNA: TGTGCCAGCAGCTCTACAGGGTCCTACGAGCAGTACTTC. This sequence encodes CASSSTGSYEQYF. Full variable domain (rest looked up from reference TRBV5-4 and TRBJ2-7): ETGVTQSPTHLIKTRGQQVTLRCSSQSGHNTVSWYQQALGQGPQFIFQYYREEENGRGNFPPRFSGLQFPNYSSELNVNALELDDSALYLCASSSTGSYEQYFGPGTRLTVT.

V usage is TRBV4-2 and J usage is TRBJ1-6; D is ambiguous. This CDR3 is 21 amino acids long. Between the trimmed V and J ends, which lost 1 base and 5 bases, there was a span of 27 bases. The germline gives CDR1 LGHNA, CDR2 YNFKEQ. As DNA, the CDR3 is TGTGCCAGCAGCCAAGTGAAATGGACCGGGTCCGCCCTTATAGATAATTCACCCCTCCACTTT. Protein product: CASSQVKWTGSALIDNSPLHF.

The CDR3 spells CASFTWAPRNFSYGYTF. In DNA form, the CDR3 reads TGTGCCAGCTTTACCTGGGCCCCCAGGAATTTCTCCTATGGCTACACCTTC. This sequence joins TRBV6-4 and TRBJ1-2; D is undetermined. Between the trimmed V and J ends, which lost 8 bases and 4 bases, there was a span of 26 bases. The CDR3 runs 17 residues. CDR1 and CDR2 from the germline V gene are MRHNA and SNTAGT.

The chain carries TRBV28 and TRBJ1-2; unclear D gene. Per germline, CDR1 MDHEN and CDR2 SYDVKM. Trimming stripped 2 bases from V and 5 bases from J, with 15 bases between. The CDR3 is 15 residues long. In DNA, the CDR3 is TGTGCCAGCAGTTTAACTGAGGTTTTGACTTATGGCTACACCTTC. It specifies CASSLTEVLTYGYTF.

The chain joins TRBV4-3 to TRBJ2-7; 7 nucleotides line up with TRBD1. Germline V gives CDR1 LGHNA, CDR2 YSLEER. This CDR3 has 15 amino acids. V lost 0 bases and J lost 2; bases outside the gene matches: 4. Written as DNA, the CDR3 is TGCGCCAGCAGCCAAGATTACAGGGGACCCTACGAGCAGTACTTC. Its translation: CASSQDYRGPYEQYF.

This rearrangement joins TRBV10-3 to TRBJ2-3; TRBD1 might be the D (6 bases). V lost 7 bases, J lost 4 bases, and 9 bases lay in between. The germline V gene encodes CDR1 ENHRY and CDR2 SYGVKD. CDR3 length equals 12 residues. Written as DNA, the CDR3 is TGTGCCATCAAACCAGGGGCAGATACGCAGTATTTT. This codes for CAIKPGADTQYF.

The chain carries TRBV6-1 and TRBJ2-7, with 10 positions matching TRBD2. CDR1 is MNHNS, CDR2 SASEGT, per germline. The V and J ends lost 6 bases and 1 base, in that order; junction bases with no gene match: 6. The CDR3 contains 15 residues. CDR3 loop: CASRVAGGSSYEQYF. The CDR3, as DNA: TGTGCCAGCAGGGTAGCGGGGGGCTCATCCTACGAGCAGTACTTC.

The rearrangement uses TRBV9 and TRBJ1-5; possibly TRBD1 for D (5 bases). V lost 1 base and J lost 6, with 14 bases in between. The CDR3 sequence is 15 residues long. CDR1 is SGDLS and CDR2 is YYNGEE in the germline V gene. The CDR3 region has the DNA TGTGCCAGCAGCGTACGAGGGGAGGGCGGTCAGCCCCAGCATTTT. Amino acids: CASSVRGEGGQPQHF.

The chain joins TRBV5-1 to TRBJ2-7, with TRBD2 identical over 11 bases. The trim removed 2 bases at V and 4 bases at J, leaving 8 bases unmatched. This CDR3 is 16 amino acids long. Germline values: CDR1 SGHRS, CDR2 YFSETQ. CDR3 residues: CASSLGLAGGVYEQYF. CDR3 bases: TGCGCCAGCAGCTTAGGACTAGCGGGTGGAGTGTACGAGCAGTACTTC.

V gene TRBV5-6 combines with J gene TRBJ1-6; D not certain. The CDR3 is 15 amino acids. Trimming cost V 0 bases and J 9 bases, with 13 bases left between them. Germline V gene sequence: CDR1 SGHDT, CDR2 YYEEEE. The CDR3 nucleotides read TGTGCCAGCAGCTTGGCCGGACTGCTAAGTTCACCCCTCCACTTT. Residues: CASSLAGLLSSPLHF.